Listed here are 8 T cell receptor beta chains from one sample, sequenced in a study of a mutant IDH1 vaccine in newly diagnosed glioma. No antigen has been identified for these receptors. Time point in this sample: week 23, last vaccination. All doses held 300 ug of mutant IDH1 20-mer peptide, with topical imiquimod. Profiled with immunoSEQ multiplex PCR; TCRdb holds only in-frame clones, not every one. The table includes tens of thousands of clones, approximately 85% detected once. The input for sequencing was PBMCs, taken from a glioma patient whose treatment included an IDH1 peptide vaccine. These TCRs come from a man aged 25 to 40 with glioma. Some clones in this sample may be carry-over from other donors' samples.

This chain uses TRBV12-5 with TRBJ2-3, with D maybe TRBD2 (6 bases). The germline V gene encodes CDR1 LGHNT and CDR2 FRNRAP. The CDR3 runs to 15 residues. The germline V and J ends were trimmed by 1 base and 2 bases, with 10 bases remaining between them. In DNA form, the CDR3 reads TGTGCTAGTGGTTTGGGGAGGGCAAACACAGATACGCAGTATTTT. Encoded protein: CASGLGRANTDTQYF.

The sample holds one count of this clone. This sequence joins TRBV9 and TRBJ2-1, with 7 bases identical to TRBD2. V gave up 10 bases and J gave up 5 bases; unmatched junction bases: 12. The germline V gene has CDR1 SGDLS and CDR2 YYNGEE. There are 14 residues in the CDR3. DNA for the CDR3: TGTGCCGGTAGCCCGGGAGGAGGTAACAATGAGCAGTTCTTC. This sequence encodes CAGSPGGGNNEQFF.

The genes are TRBV5-5 and TRBJ2-7, with TRBD2 identical over 7 bases. J was trimmed by 3 bases and V by 0 bases; bases with no gene match: 3. The germline gives CDR1 SGHKS, CDR2 YYEKEE (reference sequence). The CDR3 sequence is 14 residues long. The CDR3, as DNA: TGTGCCAGCAGCTTGGAGCGGGGAAGCTACGAGCAGTACTTC. Translation: CASSLERGSYEQYF.

The rearrangement uses TRBV11-2 and TRBJ1-2; the match to TRBD1 covers 8 bases. J was trimmed by 5 bases and V by 4 bases; bases with no gene match: 6. This CDR3 spans 14 amino acids. The germline gives CDR1 SGHAT, CDR2 FQNNGV. The CDR3 DNA reads TGTGCCAGCAGCTCCACCACAGGGGGATATGGCTACACCTTC. It is translated as CASSSTTGGYGYTF.

The V call is TRBV6-6, the J call TRBJ1-5; weak D call: TRBD1 (5 bases). Germline-derived CDR1 and CDR2 are MNHNY and SVGAGI (reference sequence). The CDR3 covers 15 residues. Between the trimmed V and J ends, which lost 4 bases and 7 bases, there was a span of 17 bases. The CDR3 DNA reads TGTGCCAGCAGTTCACCTCCCGACAGCAGACAGCCCCAGCATTTT. Translating gives CASSSPPDSRQPQHF.

This chain joins TRBV5-1 and TRBJ2-5; perhaps TRBD1 as D (6 bases). Trimming took 2 bases from V and 2 from J, leaving 13 bases between them. Germline V lookup: CDR1 SGHRS, CDR2 YFSETQ. This CDR3 has 15 residues. DNA of the CDR3: TGCGCCAGCAGCTTCGGTCGGACAGTACAAGAGACCCAGTACTTC. Translation gives CASSFGRTVQETQYF.

The chain combines TRBV18 with TRBJ2-2, with 8 positions matching TRBD2. V trimming: 4 bases; J trimming: 2 bases; junction bases outside the gene matches: 9. In germline, CDR1 is KGHSH, CDR2 LQKENI. The CDR3 sequence is 17 residues long. The CDR3 loop reads CASSRTASGGNTGELFF. The CDR3 DNA is TGTGCCAGCTCACGAACCGCCAGCGGGGGTAACACCGGGGAGCTGTTTTTT.

This clone showed up just a few times. The chain combines TRBV7-2 with TRBJ1-6; D remains unclear. The germline V gene encodes CDR1 SGHTA and CDR2 FQGNSA. Between the trimmed V and J ends, which lost 2 bases and 8 bases, there was a span of 13 bases. The CDR3 runs to 15 residues. The DNA of the CDR3 is TGTGCCAGCAGCTTAATAGAGTTTTCCGATTCACCCCTCCACTTT. The encoded protein is CASSLIEFSDSPLHF.